This TCR beta chain appears in the sequencing data of a study of blood T cell repertoires in COVID-19. This CDR3 region has 15 residues. V was clipped by 5 bases and J by 4 bases; unmatched bases: 5. The V gene's germline CDR1 is MNHNS and CDR2 SASEGT. Using immunoSEQ multiplex PCR, the repertoire was profiled, and TCRdb retains in-frame clones only, with some absent. The repertoire includes approximately 170,000 clones, 70% to 90% of them detected once, and roughly 8% sits in the top ten. The chain links TRBV6-1 to TRBJ2-1; TRBD2 agrees at 10 bases. Input material: peripheral blood. The receptor's source is a man in his forties who had recovered from COVID-19. CDR3 residues: CASSKLAGRYNEQFF. In nucleotides, the CDR3 is TGTGCCAGCAGTAAACTAGCGGGAAGGTACAATGAGCAGTTCTTC.